The rows below give T cell receptor beta chains drawn from one sample of a study of blood T cell repertoires in COVID-19. Assay used: immunoSEQ multiplex PCR; TCRdb lists only in-frame clones, some missing. The profile covers around 330,000 clones, with 85% to 90% appearing a single time and 3.5% to 4% taken by the ten largest. Sequenced material: peripheral blood. The receptors were gathered from a woman between 45 and 65 years old with active or convalescent COVID-19. Each CDR3 is given with its conserved first and last residue. A D gene is named only where the DNA matches it firmly. Clone size is stated in some rows and not others, as once, few, many or a class when expanded.

d_gene | j_gene | v_gene | abundance | CDR3aa | CDR3nt
. | TRBJ1-5 | TRBV5-1 | . | CASSLEGQGNQPQHF | TGCGCCAGCAGCTTGGAGGGACAAGGCAATCAGCCCCAGCATTTT
. | TRBJ1-3 | TRBV4-1 | . | CASSQPQGFSGNTIYF | TGCGCCAGCAGCCAACCACAGGGTTTCTCTGGAAACACCATATATTTT
TRBD1 | TRBJ1-3 | TRBV11-2 | . | CASSHGQGGSTIYF | TGTGCCAGCAGCCACGGACAGGGAGGCAGCACCATATATTTT
TRBD1 | TRBJ2-7 | TRBV19 | . | CASSPRDRVYEQYF | TGTGCCAGTAGTCCCAGGGACAGGGTCTACGAGCAGTACTTC
. | TRBJ2-7 | TRBV3-1/TRBV3-2 | few | CASSQKTTYEQYF | TGTGCCAGCAGCCAAAAAACAACCTACGAGCAGTACTTC
. | TRBJ2-1 | TRBV7-2 | . | CASSPSTSLNEQFF | TGTGCCAGCAGCCCGTCGACTTCCCTAAATGAGCAGTTCTTC
TRBD1 | TRBJ1-2 | TRBV28 | . | CASSLTGKGGYTF | TGTGCCAGCAGTCTGACAGGGAAAGGTGGCTACACCTTC
TRBD2 | TRBJ2-7 | TRBV5-4 | . | CASSYTSGSYEQYF | TGTGCCAGCAGCTACACTAGCGGGAGCTACGAGCAGTACTTC
TRBD2 | TRBJ2-2 | TRBV29-1 | . | CSVERGKELFF | TGCAGCGTTGAGCGGGGGAAGGAGCTGTTTTTT
. | TRBJ2-3 | TRBV10-2 | . | CASKVAEPTDTQYF | TGCGCCAGCAAGGTAGCGGAGCCCACAGATACGCAGTATTTT
. | TRBJ1-2 | TRBV12-2 | . | CASRLRYYGYTF | TGTGCAAGTCGCCTACGTTACTATGGCTACACCTTC
. | TRBJ2-1 | TRBV3-1/TRBV3-2 | . | CASSTPVGSKNEQFF | TGTGCCAGCAGCACGCCGGTCGGTAGCAAGAATGAGCAGTTCTTC
. | TRBJ1-4 | TRBV4-3 | . | CASSPQSATNEKLFF | TGCGCCAGCAGCCCCCAAAGCGCAACTAATGAAAAACTGTTTTTT
TRBD1 | TRBJ1-2 | TRBV12-3/TRBV12-4 | once | CASRLGGSGYTF | TGTGCCAGCAGGCTAGGGGGCAGTGGCTACACCTTC
. | TRBJ1-1 | TRBV4-2 | . | CASSQEGVMNTEAFF | TGTGCCAGCAGCCAAGAGGGCGTTATGAACACTGAAGCTTTCTTT
TRBD2 | TRBJ2-7 | TRBV5-1 | . | CASSLPGTSGTHEQYF | TGCGCCAGCAGCTTGCCCGGGACTAGCGGGACACACGAGCAGTACTTC
TRBD1 | TRBJ2-5 | TRBV27 | . | CASWRQTGREETQYF | TGTGCCAGCTGGCGCCAGACAGGGCGAGAAGAGACCCAGTACTTC
. | TRBJ1-1 | TRBV10-3 | . | CAISATGRDTEAFF | TGTGCCATCAGTGCAACAGGGAGAGACACTGAAGCTTTCTTT
TRBD1 | TRBJ1-4 | TRBV4-1 | . | CASSQVQGGKLFF | TGCGCCAGCAGCCAAGTCCAGGGGGGAAAACTGTTTTTT
. | TRBJ1-1 | TRBV18 | . | CASSPSGAKNTEAFF | TGTGCCAGCTCACCATCAGGGGCGAAGAACACTGAAGCTTTCTTT
TRBD1 | TRBJ1-2 | TRBV3-1/TRBV3-2 | . | CASSHTGTGSGYTF | TGTGCCAGCAGCCACACCGGGACAGGGAGTGGCTACACCTTC
TRBD1 | TRBJ1-4 | TRBV28 | . | CASSPGQGREKLFF | TGTGCCAGCAGCCCGGGACAGGGTAGGGAAAAACTGTTTTTT
TRBD2 | TRBJ2-1 | TRBV10-3 | . | CAISEPLAGGNNEQFF | TGTGCCATCAGTGAACCCCTAGCGGGAGGAAACAATGAGCAGTTCTTC
. | TRBJ1-2 | TRBV6-2/TRBV6-3 | . | CASSPVLGAWGTF | TGTGCCAGCAGCCCAGTCTTAGGGGCGTGGGGCACCTTC
. | TRBJ2-7 | TRBV19 | . | CASSIWSGVGEQYF | TGTGCCAGTAGTATTTGGTCGGGGGTAGGCGAGCAGTACTTC
TRBD1 | TRBJ1-1 | TRBV29-1 | . | CSVHLWDRNTEAFF | TGCAGCGTTCATCTTTGGGACAGGAACACTGAAGCTTTCTTT
TRBD2 | TRBJ2-2 | TRBV7-3 | . | CASSLLSGRNTGELFF | TGTGCCAGCAGCCTCCTCAGCGGGAGGAACACCGGGGAGCTGTTTTTT
. | TRBJ1-1 | TRBV12-3/TRBV12-4 | . | CASSPGQTTEAFF | TGTGCCAGCAGTCCTGGACAGACCACTGAAGCTTTCTTT
. | TRBJ1-1 | TRBV5-4 | . | CASSFRGNTEAFF | TGTGCCAGCAGCTTCAGGGGGAACACTGAAGCTTTCTTT
TRBD1 | TRBJ1-2 | TRBV7-9 | once | CASSFGTGNGYTF | TGTGCCAGCAGCTTCGGGACAGGGAATGGCTACACCTTC
TRBD1 | TRBJ1-4 | TRBV27 | . | CASRRTGVGEKLFF | TGTGCCAGCAGACGGACAGGGGTGGGTGAAAAACTGTTTTTT
. | TRBJ1-5 | TRBV6-2/TRBV6-3 | . | CASSPTGVRGAALVSNQPQHF | TGTGCCAGCAGTCCAACCGGGGTTCGGGGGGCGGCTCTCGTCAGCAATCAGCCCCAGCATTTT
. | TRBJ1-4 | TRBV18 | few | CASSPRQNEKLFF | TGTGCCAGCTCACCACGCCAGAATGAAAAACTGTTTTTT